Below are 22 T cell receptor beta chains sequenced from a single sample in a study of cytomegalovirus exposure and HLA in healthy donors. Primers included in the PCR were 60 Vbeta and 13 Jbeta primers. The repertoire was sequenced with immunoSEQ multiplex PCR; TCRdb's copy has only in-frame clones and lacks some. The table lists 150,000 to 200,000 clones, over 65% of them singletons. Sequencing was performed on PBMCs. The origin of the receptors is a woman between 40 and 50 years old in good health and CMV-seropositive.

This rearrangement joins TRBV5-1 to TRBJ2-7; 7 bases are shared with TRBD1. The V gene's germline CDR1 is SGHRS and CDR2 YFSETQ. CDR3 size: 12 residues. The V gene end was trimmed by 4 bases and the J gene end by 2 bases; junction bases not matched to a gene: 0. This CDR3 is CASSTGAYEQYF. The CDR3 DNA reads TGCGCCAGCAGCACAGGGGCCTACGAGCAGTACTTC.

This chain connects TRBV4-1 to TRBJ1-6; 10 bases map to TRBD1. CDR1 and CDR2 (germline): MGHRA, YSYEKL. CDR3 size: 16 residues. The junction had 8 bases not matched to a gene; V was cut back by 4 bases and J by 8 bases. The CDR3 DNA sequence: TGCGCCAGCAGCCCCCCCGTAGGGACAGGGGATTCACCCCTCCACTTT. It encodes CASSPPVGTGDSPLHF.

This clone was seen once. The rearrangement links TRBV19 to TRBJ1-4, with 11 bases identical to TRBD1. CDR1 is LNHDA, CDR2 SQIVND, per germline (reference sequence). This CDR3 region has 17 residues. Trimming removed 5 bases from V and 0 bases from J; junction bases left unmatched: 5. CDR3 coding DNA: TGTGCCAGTAGTCCGGGACAGGGGGTCGCAACTAATGAAAAACTGTTTTTT. The encoded protein is CASSPGQGVATNEKLFF.

The chain employs TRBV7-6 and TRBJ2-1; 12 nucleotides line up with TRBD2. This CDR3 is 18 amino acids long. Trimming at V came to 4 bases and at J to 8 bases, leaving 15 bases not matched to a gene. The germline gives CDR1 SGHVS, CDR2 FNYEAQ. CDR3 protein: CASSSGLAGPFSQDEQFF. As DNA, the CDR3 is TGTGCCAGCAGCTCAGGACTAGCGGGACCGTTCTCCCAGGATGAGCAGTTCTTC.

The chain employs TRBV28 and TRBJ2-1; D is undetermined. The CDR3 is 14 amino acids. V was cut by 5 bases and J by 6 bases, with 14 bases left in between. Germline V gene data show CDR1 as MDHEN and CDR2 as SYDVKM. CDR3 in amino acids: CASSATLSVNEQFF. CDR3 DNA sequence: TGTGCCAGCAGTGCTACATTAAGCGTCAATGAGCAGTTCTTC.

This chain uses TRBV6-5 with TRBJ2-7, with TRBD1 matching 8 bases. The CDR3 loop spans 15 amino acids. Germline lookup yields CDR1 MNHEY and CDR2 SVGAGI. V shed 0 bases and J 4 bases; nucleotides not matched to a gene: 5. The DNA of the CDR3 is TGTGCCAGCAGTTACTCGAGGCAGGGGGCTTACGAGCAGTACTTC. It is translated as CASSYSRQGAYEQYF.

In this sample, this clone turned up a few times. This chain links TRBV27 with TRBJ1-1; 8 bases line up with TRBD1. The CDR3 spans 14 residues. CDR1 and CDR2 from the germline V gene are MNHEY and SMNVEV (reference sequence). V lost 6 bases and J lost 6; bases outside the gene matches: 9. This chain's CDR3 is CASRQTPTGAEAFF. DNA of the CDR3: TGTGCCAGCAGGCAGACCCCGACAGGGGCTGAAGCTTTCTTT.

The gene calls are TRBV7-2 and TRBJ2-3, with 8 positions matching TRBD2. The CDR3 has 17 amino acids. V lost 2 bases to trimming and J lost 4 bases; unmatched junction nucleotides: 11. In germline, CDR1 is SGHTA, CDR2 FQGNSA. In nucleotides, the CDR3 is TGTGCCAGCAGCTTAATGGGCCGGGGGGGTGGCGCAGATACGCAGTATTTT. Residues: CASSLMGRGGGADTQYF.

The chain recombines TRBV5-1 with TRBJ1-5, with a possible D match to TRBD1 (6 bases). The length of the CDR3 is 15 residues. The V end was cut by 0 bases, the J end by 1 base, with 8 bases between. Germline V gives CDR1 SGHRS, CDR2 YFSETQ. The CDR3 DNA reads TGCGCCAGCAGCTTGGCCGGGACAAGCAATCAGCCCCAGCATTTT. It is translated as CASSLAGTSNQPQHF.

The chain recombines TRBV6-1 with TRBJ2-2; D perhaps matches TRBD1 (5 bases). The CDR3 is 14 residues long. Germline CDR1 and CDR2: MNHNS and SASEGT. Trimming removed 11 bases at V and 0 bases at J, with 13 bases between. Written as DNA, the CDR3 is TGTGCCCACAGACCAGGGCCGAACACCGGGGAGCTGTTTTTT. It codes for CAHRPGPNTGELFF.

This clone has only a few counts. The rearrangement joins TRBV5-1 to TRBJ1-6, with a tentative D call TRBD1 (5 bases). Between the trimmed V and J ends, which lost 0 bases and 11 bases, there was a span of 6 bases. This CDR3 contains 12 residues. Germline CDR1 SGHRS, CDR2 YFSETQ. The CDR3 reads CASSLVGAPLHF. In DNA, the CDR3 is TGCGCCAGCAGCTTGGTAGGGGCACCCCTCCACTTT.

This clone was observed a handful of times. This chain joins TRBV2 and TRBJ1-2, with TRBD1 as a possible D gene (6 bases). V lost 6 bases and J lost 1, with 24 bases in between. The CDR3 runs to 18 residues. Germline assignment: CDR1 SNHLY and CDR2 FYNNEI. CDR3 DNA sequence: TGTGCCAGCAGCCCTTGGGGTAGGGACAAGACCCTTAACTATGGCTACACCTTC. It is translated as CASSPWGRDKTLNYGYTF.

The chain's CDR3 is CASSQALLGTSGSLQVNEQFF. CDR3 bases: TGCGCCAGCAGCCAAGCCCTCTTAGGGACTAGCGGGAGTCTTCAGGTGAATGAGCAGTTCTTC. The chain links TRBV4-1 to TRBJ2-1, with TRBD2 identical over 14 bases. Per germline, CDR1 MGHRA and CDR2 YSYEKL. The CDR3 totals 21 residues. V gave up 1 base and J gave up 7 bases; unmatched junction bases: 18.

The CDR3 coding sequence is TGCGCCAGCAGCCATTGGACAACGACGTACCAAGAGACCCAGTACTTC. Protein product: CASSHWTTTYQETQYF. The rearrangement uses TRBV4-3 and TRBJ2-5; tentative D call: TRBD1 (5 bases). CDR1 is LGHNA and CDR2 is YSLEER in the germline V gene. The CDR3 runs 16 residues. V lost 3 bases and J 0 bases, leaving 14 bases between the germline ends.

This clone has a handful of counts. A junction boundary mismatches the germline segment, possibly from a read error. In DNA, the CDR3 is TGTTCCAGTACCTCAGTGCACTCCTACGAGCAGTACTTC. It specifies CSSTSVHSYEQYF. The chain joins TRBV7-9 to TRBJ2-7; no clear D. The CDR3 consists of 13 residues. Germline V gene lookup returns CDR1 SEHNR and CDR2 FQNEAQ (reference sequence).

The CDR3 region is CASSVMGGVLNTEAFF. CDR3 nucleotides: TGTGCCAGCAGCGTAATGGGGGGGGTATTGAACACTGAAGCTTTCTTT. This chain uses TRBV9 with TRBJ1-1, with D possibly TRBD1 on 5 matching bases. The CDR3 totals 16 residues. Germline V gene sequence: CDR1 SGDLS, CDR2 YYNGEE. V was clipped by 1 base and J by 0 bases, with 13 bases between them.

The rearrangement joins TRBV5-6 to TRBJ2-7; 8 bases line up with TRBD2. Germline V gene sequence: CDR1 SGHDT, CDR2 YYEEEE. V lost 3 bases, J lost 5 bases, and 4 bases stayed unmatched. The CDR3 is 13 amino acids. This chain's CDR3 is CASSWGRGDEQYF. The DNA of the CDR3 is TGTGCCAGCAGCTGGGGGCGGGGGGACGAGCAGTACTTC.

Only one count was recorded for this clone. The chain has TRBV27 and TRBJ1-2; 10 nucleotides line up with TRBD1. CDR3 length: 18 amino acids. The V gene end was trimmed by 3 bases and the J gene end by 5 bases; junction bases not matched to a gene: 15. Germline assignment: CDR1 MNHEY and CDR2 SMNVEV (reference sequence). DNA of the CDR3: TGTGCCAGCAGTTTGTCCTTCGTGACAGGGGGCGCCTGGTATGGCTACACCTTC. Protein sequence: CASSLSFVTGGAWYGYTF.

This chain links TRBV9 with TRBJ2-7, with D maybe TRBD1 (5 bases). CDR1 is SGDLS, CDR2 YYNGEE, per germline. This CDR3 has 14 residues. V was pared by 0 bases and J by 3 bases, with 10 bases between. The CDR3, as DNA: TGTGCCAGCAGCGTAGGGGTAGGGGTCTACGAGCAGTACTTC. Its protein product is CASSVGVGVYEQYF.

This clone has only a few counts. The rearrangement links TRBV2 to TRBJ2-3, with D hard to call. Trimming removed 1 base at V and 2 bases at J, with 7 bases between. Germline lookup yields CDR1 SNHLY and CDR2 FYNNEI. The length of the CDR3 is 14 residues. In nucleotides, the CDR3 is TGTGCCAGCAGTGAAGGTCCCCACACAGATACGCAGTATTTT. It yields the protein CASSEGPHTDTQYF.

This chain connects TRBV7-2 to TRBJ1-2, with a weak D call TRBD1 (6 bases). Germline CDR1 reads SGHTA; CDR2 reads FQGNSA. V was cut by 11 bases and J by 4 bases, with 20 bases left in between. CDR3 length equals 14 residues. The DNA of the CDR3 is TGTGCCTCAGCTTTGGGGGGCGGGGGCTATGGCTACACCTTC. Protein sequence: CASALGGGGYGYTF.

This clone was seen a handful of times. The V and J genes are TRBV19 and TRBJ1-1, with TRBD1 matching 8 bases. Germline values: CDR1 LNHDA, CDR2 SQIVND (reference sequence). The V segment lost 6 bases and the J segment 1 base; nucleotides outside the gene matches: 4. The CDR3 spans 14 residues. The CDR3 is CASRPQGGNTEAFF. In DNA, the CDR3 is TGTGCCAGTAGACCACAGGGGGGGAACACTGAAGCTTTCTTT. Full variable domain (outside the CDR3, taken from reference TRBV19 and TRBJ1-1): DGGITQSPKYLFRKEGQNVTLSCEQNLNHDAMYWYRQDPGQGLRLIYYSQIVNDFQKGDIAEGYSVSREKKESFPLTVTSAQKNPTAFYLCASRPQGGNTEAFFGQGTRLTVV.